This T cell receptor (beta chain) was profiled in a study of spatial heterogeneity in lung cancer. General observations from the study: Tumors with more nonsynonymous mutations had more expanded intratumoral alpha and beta TCRs.

TCRdb called the 5' RACE reads again in MiXCR, with one record for every CDR3 protein. The sample carries thousands of distinct CDR3 sequences, roughly an eighth recorded once. This clonotype was detected ten times or more. As yet, its antigen is unknown. In a library made to pick up alpha chains, this beta chain is a stray read with a size that means little. The sample's time point: sample taken at primary tumor resection. There were approximately 69 donors, all of them untreated patients with early-stage non-small cell lung cancer. V was pared by 5 bases and J by 3 bases, with 9 bases of the junction left unmatched. Germline V gene lookup returns CDR1 SGHNT and CDR2 YENEEA. This CDR3 has 19 amino acids.

This clonotype was obtained from a male donor with early-stage non-small cell lung cancer. The chain recombines TRBV11-3 with TRBJ2-6; TRBD2 matches at 14 bases. The sample in question was lung tumor tissue, obtained at surgery. CDR3 coding DNA: TGTGCCAGCAGCCTCTCGGGGACTAGCGGGAGCGGTGGGGCCAACGTCCTGACTTTC. The encoded protein is CASSLSGTSGSGGANVLTF.